This T cell receptor (beta chain) was sequenced in a study of OX40 agonist ivuxolimab in advanced cancers. Study as a whole: In three patients, partial responses were observed, one with hepatocellular carcinoma and two with cutaneous melanoma.

Generated by immunoSEQ multiplex PCR, the TCRdb table keeps only in-frame clones and is missing some. The sample contains about 71,000 clones, 90% to 95% of which appear only once. Study-wide findings and caveats: Both CD4+ and CD8+ T cell populations in blood had undergone clonal expansion by week 6 at 0.1 to 3.0 mg/kg. The study found among the lowest clonal expansion in partial responders at 0.1-3.0 mg/kg.

Patients had blood sampled at baseline and again on cycle 4 day 1 and cycle 7 day 1. In regard to this clone: The antigen is unknown.

Germline CDR1 and CDR2: LNHDA and SQIVND (reference sequence). Trimming cost V 8 bases and J 4 bases, with 13 bases left between them. The CDR3 is 13 residues long. This TCR derives from an adult with an advanced solid tumor such as melanoma, head and neck, liver or kidney cancer. This sequence joins TRBV19 and TRBJ2-3; D remains ambiguous. The sample consisted of CD4+ or CD8+ T cells sorted from blood, taken in a trial of the OX40 agonist ivuxolimab. The CDR3 DNA follows: TGTGCCAGTGCCGGAAAAAGCCCAGATACGCAGTATTTT. Protein: CASAGKSPDTQYF.